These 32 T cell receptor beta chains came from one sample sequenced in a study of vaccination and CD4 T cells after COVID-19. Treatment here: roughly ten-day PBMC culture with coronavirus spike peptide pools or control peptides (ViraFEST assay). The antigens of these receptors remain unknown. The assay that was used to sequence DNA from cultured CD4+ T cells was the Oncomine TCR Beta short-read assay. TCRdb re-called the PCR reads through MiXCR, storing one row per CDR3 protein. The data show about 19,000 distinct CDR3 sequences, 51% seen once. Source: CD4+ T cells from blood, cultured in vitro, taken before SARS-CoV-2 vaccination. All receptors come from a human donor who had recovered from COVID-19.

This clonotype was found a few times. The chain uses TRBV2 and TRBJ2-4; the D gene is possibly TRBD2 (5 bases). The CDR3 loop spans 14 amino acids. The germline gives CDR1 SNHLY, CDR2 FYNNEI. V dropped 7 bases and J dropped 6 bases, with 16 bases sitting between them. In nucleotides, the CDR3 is TGTGCCAGCACTAGGACTGTCGGCCCAAACATTCAGTACTTC. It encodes CASTRTVGPNIQYF.

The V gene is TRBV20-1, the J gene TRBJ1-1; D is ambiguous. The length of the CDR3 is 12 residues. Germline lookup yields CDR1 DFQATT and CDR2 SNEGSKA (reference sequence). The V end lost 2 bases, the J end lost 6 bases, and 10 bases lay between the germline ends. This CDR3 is CSARNLGAEAFF. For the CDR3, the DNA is TGCAGTGCTAGAAACCTCGGCGCTGAAGCTTTCTTT.

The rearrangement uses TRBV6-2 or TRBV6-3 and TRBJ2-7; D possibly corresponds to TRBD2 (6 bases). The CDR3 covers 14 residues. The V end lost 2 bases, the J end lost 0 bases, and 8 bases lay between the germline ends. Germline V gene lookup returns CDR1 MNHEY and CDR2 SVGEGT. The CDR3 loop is CASSYGTDSYEQYF. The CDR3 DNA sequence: TGTGCCAGCAGTTACGGGACTGACTCCTACGAGCAGTACTTC.

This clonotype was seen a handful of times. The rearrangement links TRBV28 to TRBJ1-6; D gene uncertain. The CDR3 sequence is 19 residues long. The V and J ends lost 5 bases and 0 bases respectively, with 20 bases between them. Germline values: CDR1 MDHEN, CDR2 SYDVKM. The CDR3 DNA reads TGTGCCAGCAGTCCTTCCACCGGAACACGGAGCTCCTATAATTCACCCCTCCACTTT. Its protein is CASSPSTGTRSSYNSPLHF.

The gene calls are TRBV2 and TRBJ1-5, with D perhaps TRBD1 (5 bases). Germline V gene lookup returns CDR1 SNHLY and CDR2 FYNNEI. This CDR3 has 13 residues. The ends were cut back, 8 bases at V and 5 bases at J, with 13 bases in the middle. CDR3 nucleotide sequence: TGTGCCAGCCGGTTCAGGGAGGATCAGCCCCAGCATTTT. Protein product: CASRFREDQPQHF.

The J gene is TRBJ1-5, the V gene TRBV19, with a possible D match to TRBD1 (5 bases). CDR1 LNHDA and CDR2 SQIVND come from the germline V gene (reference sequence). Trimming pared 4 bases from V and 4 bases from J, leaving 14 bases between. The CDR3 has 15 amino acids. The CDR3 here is CASSNRDGTNQPQHF. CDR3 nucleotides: TGTGCCAGTAGTAACAGAGACGGGACTAATCAGCCCCAGCATTTT. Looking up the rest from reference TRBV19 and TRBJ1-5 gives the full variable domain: DGGITQSPKYLFRKEGQNVTLSCEQNLNHDAMYWYRQDPGQGLRLIYYSQIVNDFQKGDIAEGYSVSREKKESFPLTVTSAQKNPTAFYLCASSNRDGTNQPQHFGDGTRLSIL.

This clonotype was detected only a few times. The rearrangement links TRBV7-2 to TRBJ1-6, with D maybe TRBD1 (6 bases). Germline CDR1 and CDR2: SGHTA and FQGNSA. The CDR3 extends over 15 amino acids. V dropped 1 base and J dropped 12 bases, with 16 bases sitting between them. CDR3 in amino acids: CASSLGGAQSGPLHF. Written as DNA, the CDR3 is TGTGCCAGCAGCTTAGGGGGGGCGCAATCCGGACCCCTCCACTTT.

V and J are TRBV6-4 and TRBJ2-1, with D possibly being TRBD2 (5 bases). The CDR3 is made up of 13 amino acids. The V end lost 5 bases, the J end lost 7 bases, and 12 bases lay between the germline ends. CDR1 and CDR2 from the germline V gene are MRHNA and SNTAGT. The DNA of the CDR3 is TGTGCCAGCAGTCGGGATCCGGAAAATGAGCAGTTCTTC. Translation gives CASSRDPENEQFF.

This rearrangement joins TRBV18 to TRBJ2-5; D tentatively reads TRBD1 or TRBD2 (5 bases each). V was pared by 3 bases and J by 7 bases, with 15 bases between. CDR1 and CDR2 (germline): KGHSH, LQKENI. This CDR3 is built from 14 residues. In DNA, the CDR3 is TGTGCCAGCTCACCTGGGACGGAAAGTCGGACCCAGTACTTC. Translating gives CASSPGTESRTQYF.

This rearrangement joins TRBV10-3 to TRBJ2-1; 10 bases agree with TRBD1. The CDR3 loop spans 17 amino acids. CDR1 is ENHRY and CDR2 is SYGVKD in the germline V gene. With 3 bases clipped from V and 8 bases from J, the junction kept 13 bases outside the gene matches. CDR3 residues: CAISDGTARTGGDEQFF. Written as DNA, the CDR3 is TGTGCCATCAGTGATGGTACAGCTAGGACAGGGGGGGATGAGCAGTTCTTC.

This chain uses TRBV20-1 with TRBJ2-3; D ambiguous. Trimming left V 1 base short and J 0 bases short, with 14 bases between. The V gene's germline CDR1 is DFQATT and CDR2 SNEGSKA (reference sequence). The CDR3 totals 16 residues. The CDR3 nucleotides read TGCAGTGCTAGAGGATCCATTGCTCTAAGCACAGATACGCAGTATTTT. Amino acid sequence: CSARGSIALSTDTQYF.

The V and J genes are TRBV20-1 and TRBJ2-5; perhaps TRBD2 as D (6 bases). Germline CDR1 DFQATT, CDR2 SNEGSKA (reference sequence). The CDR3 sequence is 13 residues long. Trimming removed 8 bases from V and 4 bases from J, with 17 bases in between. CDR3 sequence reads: CSPAGGVAETQYF. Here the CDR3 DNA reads TGCAGTCCCGCCGGGGGAGTCGCAGAGACCCAGTACTTC.

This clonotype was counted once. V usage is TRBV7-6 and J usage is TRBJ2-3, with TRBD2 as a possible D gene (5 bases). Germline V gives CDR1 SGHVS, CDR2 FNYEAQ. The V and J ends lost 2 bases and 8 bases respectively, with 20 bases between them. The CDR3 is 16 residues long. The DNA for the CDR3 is TGTGCCAGCAGCTTAAGCAGTGGACTCCCCGTTTCTACGCAGTATTTT. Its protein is CASSLSSGLPVSTQYF.

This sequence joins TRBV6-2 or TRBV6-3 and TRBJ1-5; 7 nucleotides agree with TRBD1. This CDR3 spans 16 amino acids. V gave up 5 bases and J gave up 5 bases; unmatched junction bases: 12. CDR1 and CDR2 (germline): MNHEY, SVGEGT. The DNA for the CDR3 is TGTGCCAGCAGTCGTGAGACAGGGACGGCTTATCAGCCCCAGCATTTT. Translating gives CASSRETGTAYQPQHF.

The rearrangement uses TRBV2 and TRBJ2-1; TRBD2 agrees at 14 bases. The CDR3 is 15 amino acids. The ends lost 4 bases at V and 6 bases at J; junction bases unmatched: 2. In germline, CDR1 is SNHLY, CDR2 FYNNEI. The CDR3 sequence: CASSGGTSGSNEQFF. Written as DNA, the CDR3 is TGTGCCAGCAGTGGGGGGACTAGCGGGAGCAATGAGCAGTTCTTC.

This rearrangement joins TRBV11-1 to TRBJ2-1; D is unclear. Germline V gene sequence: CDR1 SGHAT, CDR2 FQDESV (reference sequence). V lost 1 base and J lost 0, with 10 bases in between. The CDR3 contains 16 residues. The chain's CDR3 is CASSLVIDGSYNEQFF. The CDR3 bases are TGTGCCAGCAGCTTAGTTATCGACGGCTCCTACAATGAGCAGTTCTTC.

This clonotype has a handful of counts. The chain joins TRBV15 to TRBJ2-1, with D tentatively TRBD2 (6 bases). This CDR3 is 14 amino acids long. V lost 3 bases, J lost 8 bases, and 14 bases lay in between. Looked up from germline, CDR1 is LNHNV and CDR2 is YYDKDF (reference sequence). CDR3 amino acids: CATSSRLGSDEQFF. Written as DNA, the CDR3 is TGTGCCACCAGCAGCCGACTCGGGAGCGATGAGCAGTTCTTC.

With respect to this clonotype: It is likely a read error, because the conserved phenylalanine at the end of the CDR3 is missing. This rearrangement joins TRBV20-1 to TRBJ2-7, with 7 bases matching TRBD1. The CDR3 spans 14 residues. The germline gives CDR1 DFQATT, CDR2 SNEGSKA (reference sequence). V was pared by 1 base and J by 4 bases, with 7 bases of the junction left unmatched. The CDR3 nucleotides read TGCAGTGCTAGAGGGGCAGGGGGTCGGTACGAGCAGTACTAC. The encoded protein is CSARGAGGRYEQYY.

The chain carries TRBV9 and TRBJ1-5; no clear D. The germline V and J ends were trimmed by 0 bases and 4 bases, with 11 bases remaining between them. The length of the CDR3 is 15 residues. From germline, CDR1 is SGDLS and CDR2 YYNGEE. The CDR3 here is CASSVGGGRNQPQHF. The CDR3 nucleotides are TGTGCCAGCAGCGTAGGAGGTGGTAGGAATCAGCCCCAGCATTTT. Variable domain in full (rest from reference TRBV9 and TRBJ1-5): DSGVTQTPKHLITATGQRVTLRCSPRSGDLSVYWYQQSLDQGLQFLIQYYNGEERAKGNILERFSAQQFPDLHSELNLSSLELGDSALYFCASSVGGGRNQPQHFGDGTRLSIL.

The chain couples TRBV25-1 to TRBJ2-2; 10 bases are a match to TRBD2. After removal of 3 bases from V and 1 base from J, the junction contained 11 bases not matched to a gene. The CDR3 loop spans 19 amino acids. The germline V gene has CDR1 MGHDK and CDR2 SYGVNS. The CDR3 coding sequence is TGTGCCAGCAGTGAGCACCCCCCTAGCGGGAGCTGGAACACCGGGGAGCTGTTTTTT. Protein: CASSEHPPSGSWNTGELFF.

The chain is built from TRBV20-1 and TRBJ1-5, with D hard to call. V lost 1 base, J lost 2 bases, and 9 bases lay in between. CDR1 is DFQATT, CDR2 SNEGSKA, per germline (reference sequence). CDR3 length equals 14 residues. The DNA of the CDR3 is TGCAGTGCTAGAGGAGGGTTAGGCAATCAGCCCCAGCATTTT. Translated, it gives CSARGGLGNQPQHF.

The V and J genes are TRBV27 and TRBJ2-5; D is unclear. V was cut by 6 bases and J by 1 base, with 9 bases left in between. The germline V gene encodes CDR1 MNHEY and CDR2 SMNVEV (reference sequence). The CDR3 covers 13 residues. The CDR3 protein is CASSLNTQETQYF. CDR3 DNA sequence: TGTGCCAGCAGCCTGAACACCCAAGAGACCCAGTACTTC.

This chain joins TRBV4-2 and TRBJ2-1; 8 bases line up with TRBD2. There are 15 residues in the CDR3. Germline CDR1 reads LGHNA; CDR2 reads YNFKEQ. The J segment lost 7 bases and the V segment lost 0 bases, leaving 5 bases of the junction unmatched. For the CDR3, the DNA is TGTGCCAGCAGCCAAGATGGGATAGCGGGAAATGAGCAGTTCTTC. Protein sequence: CASSQDGIAGNEQFF.

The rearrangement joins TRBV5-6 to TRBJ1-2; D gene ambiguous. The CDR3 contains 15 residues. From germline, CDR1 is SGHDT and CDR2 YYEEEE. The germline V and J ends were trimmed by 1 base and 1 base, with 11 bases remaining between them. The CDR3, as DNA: TGTGCCAGCAGCTTGATAGCCACCCGTAACTATGGCTACACCTTC. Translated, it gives CASSLIATRNYGYTF.

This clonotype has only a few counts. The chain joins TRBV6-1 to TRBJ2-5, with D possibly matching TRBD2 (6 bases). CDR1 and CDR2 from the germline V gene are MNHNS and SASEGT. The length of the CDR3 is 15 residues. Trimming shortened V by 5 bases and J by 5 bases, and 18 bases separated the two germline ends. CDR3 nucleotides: TGTGCCAGCAGTCCGTCCCTCCGGGACTTTGAGACCCAGTACTTC. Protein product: CASSPSLRDFETQYF.

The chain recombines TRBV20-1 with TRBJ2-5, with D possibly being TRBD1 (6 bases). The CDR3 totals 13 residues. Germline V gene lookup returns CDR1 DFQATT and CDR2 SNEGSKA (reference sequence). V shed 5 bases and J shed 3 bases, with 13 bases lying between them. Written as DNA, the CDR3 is TGCAGTGCTTCGGACAGCAAAAAAGAGACCCAGTACTTC. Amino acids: CSASDSKKETQYF.

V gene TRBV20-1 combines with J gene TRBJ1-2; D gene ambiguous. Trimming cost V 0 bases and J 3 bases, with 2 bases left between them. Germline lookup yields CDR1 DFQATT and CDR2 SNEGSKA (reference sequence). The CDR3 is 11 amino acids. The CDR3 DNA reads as TGCAGTGCTAGAGAAGACTATGGCTACACCTTC. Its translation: CSAREDYGYTF.

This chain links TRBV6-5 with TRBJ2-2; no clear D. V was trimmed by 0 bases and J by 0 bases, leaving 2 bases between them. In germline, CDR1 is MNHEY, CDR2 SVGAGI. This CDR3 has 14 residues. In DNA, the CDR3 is TGTGCCAGCAGTTACTCGACGAACACCGGGGAGCTGTTTTTT. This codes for CASSYSTNTGELFF.

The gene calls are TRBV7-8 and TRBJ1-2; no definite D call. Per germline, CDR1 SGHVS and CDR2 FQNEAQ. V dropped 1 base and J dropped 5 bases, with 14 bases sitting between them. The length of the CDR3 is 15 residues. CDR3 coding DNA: TGTGCCAGCAGCTTAGTATATCTGAGTGGATATGGCTACACCTTC. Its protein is CASSLVYLSGYGYTF.

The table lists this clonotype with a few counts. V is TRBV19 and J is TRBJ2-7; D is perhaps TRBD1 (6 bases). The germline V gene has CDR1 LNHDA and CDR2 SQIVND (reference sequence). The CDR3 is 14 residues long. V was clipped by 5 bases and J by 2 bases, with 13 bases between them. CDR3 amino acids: CASSEQGIPYEQYF. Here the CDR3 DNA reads TGTGCCAGTAGTGAACAGGGAATCCCCTACGAGCAGTACTTC.

The CDR3 is CASSIFTVEENGYTF. The CDR3 nucleotides are TGTGCCAGTAGTATATTTACCGTCGAGGAAAACGGCTACACCTTC. The rearrangement links TRBV19 to TRBJ1-2; D is ambiguous. The CDR3 contains 15 residues. The germline gives CDR1 LNHDA, CDR2 SQIVND (reference sequence). Between the trimmed V and J ends, which lost 2 bases and 8 bases, there was a span of 18 bases.

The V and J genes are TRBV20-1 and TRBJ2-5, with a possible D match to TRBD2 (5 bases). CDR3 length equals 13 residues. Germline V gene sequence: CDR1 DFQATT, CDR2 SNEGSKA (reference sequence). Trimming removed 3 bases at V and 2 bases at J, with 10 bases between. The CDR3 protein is CSASGIVQETQYF. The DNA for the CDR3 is TGCAGTGCTAGCGGGATAGTACAAGAGACCCAGTACTTC.